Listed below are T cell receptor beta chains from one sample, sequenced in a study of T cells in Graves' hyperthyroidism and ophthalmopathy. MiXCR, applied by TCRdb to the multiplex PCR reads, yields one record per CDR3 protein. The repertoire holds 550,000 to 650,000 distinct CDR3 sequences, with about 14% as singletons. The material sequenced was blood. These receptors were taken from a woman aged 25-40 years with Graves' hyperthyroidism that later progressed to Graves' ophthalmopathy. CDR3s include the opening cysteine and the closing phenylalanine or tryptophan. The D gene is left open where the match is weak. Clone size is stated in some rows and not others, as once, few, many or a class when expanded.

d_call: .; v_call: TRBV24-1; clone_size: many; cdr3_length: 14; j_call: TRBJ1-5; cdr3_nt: TGTGCCACCAGTGATTTCAGGGTGCCTCAGCCCCAGCATTTT; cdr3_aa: CATSDFRVPQPQHF
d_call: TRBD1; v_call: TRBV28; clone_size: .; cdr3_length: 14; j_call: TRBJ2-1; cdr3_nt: TGTGCCAGCAGCCCGGGACAGCTGGGCAATGAGCAGTTCTTC; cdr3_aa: CASSPGQLGNEQFF
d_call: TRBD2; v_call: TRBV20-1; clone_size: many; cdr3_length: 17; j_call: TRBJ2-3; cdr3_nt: TGCAGTGCTGCTGGGACTAGCGGGAGGGGTGGCACAGATACGCAGTATTTT; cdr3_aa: CSAAGTSGRGGTDTQYF
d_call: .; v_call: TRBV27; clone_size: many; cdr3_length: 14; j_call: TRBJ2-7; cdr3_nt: TGTGCCAGCAGTACCGGGACACGATATTACGAGCAGTACTTC; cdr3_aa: CASSTGTRYYEQYF
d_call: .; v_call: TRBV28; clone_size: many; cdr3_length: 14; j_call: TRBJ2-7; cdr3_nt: TGTGCCAGCAGCCTCGGGCTACTGCTGGGAGAGCAGTACTTC; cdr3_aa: CASSLGLLLGEQYF
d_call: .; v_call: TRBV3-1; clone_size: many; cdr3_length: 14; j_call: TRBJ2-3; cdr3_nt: TGTGCCAGCAGCCAAGATCCGGGGGCGGATACGCAGTATTTT; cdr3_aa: CASSQDPGADTQYF
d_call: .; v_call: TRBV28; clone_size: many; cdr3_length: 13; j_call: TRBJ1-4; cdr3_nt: TGTGCCAGCAGTCCCCCCATAGATGAAAAACTGTTTTTT; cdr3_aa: CASSPPIDEKLFF
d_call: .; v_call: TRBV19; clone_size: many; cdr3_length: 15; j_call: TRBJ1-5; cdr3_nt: TGTGCCAGTATTGCGACAGTCAATAGCAATCAGCCCCAGCATTTT; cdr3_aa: CASIATVNSNQPQHF
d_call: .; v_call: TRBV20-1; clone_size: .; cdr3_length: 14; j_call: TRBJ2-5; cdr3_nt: TGCAGTGCAGGCAGCAGGGCCCTCGAGGAGACCCAGTACTTC; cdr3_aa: CSAGSRALEETQYF
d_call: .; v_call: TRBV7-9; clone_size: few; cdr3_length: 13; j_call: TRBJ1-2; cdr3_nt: TGTGCCAGCAGCTTTCAACCGCTCTTGGGCTACACCTTC; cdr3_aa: CASSFQPLLGYTF
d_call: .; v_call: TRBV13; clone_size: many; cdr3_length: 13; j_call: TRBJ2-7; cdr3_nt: TGTGCCAGCAGCTTCGCGGGATCATACGAGCAGTACTTC; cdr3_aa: CASSFAGSYEQYF
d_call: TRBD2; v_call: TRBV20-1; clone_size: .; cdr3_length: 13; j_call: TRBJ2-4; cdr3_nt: TGCAGTGCTGGTGGGACTAGCGAAAACATTCAGTACTTC; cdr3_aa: CSAGGTSENIQYF
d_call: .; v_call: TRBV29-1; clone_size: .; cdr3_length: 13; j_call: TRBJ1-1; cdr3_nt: TGCAGCGTTGATGCAGGGATCCCCACTGAAGCTTTCTTT; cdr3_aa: CSVDAGIPTEAFF
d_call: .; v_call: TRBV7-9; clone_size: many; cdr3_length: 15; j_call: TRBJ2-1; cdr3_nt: TGTGCCAGCAGCCCCGACGCCCCCACCTACAATGAGCAGTTCTTC; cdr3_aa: CASSPDAPTYNEQFF
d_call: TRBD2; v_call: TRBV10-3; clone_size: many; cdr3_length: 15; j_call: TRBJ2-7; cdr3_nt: TGTGCCATCAGTGATGGTCTAGCGGGTTCCTACGAGCAGTACTTC; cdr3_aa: CAISDGLAGSYEQYF
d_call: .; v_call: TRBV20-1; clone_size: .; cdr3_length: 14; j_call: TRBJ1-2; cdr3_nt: TGCAGTGCTAGAGATCCCGGGACTGTTTATGGCTACACCTTC; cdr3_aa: CSARDPGTVYGYTF
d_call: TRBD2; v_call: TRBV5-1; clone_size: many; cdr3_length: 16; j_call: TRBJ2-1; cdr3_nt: TGCGCCAGCAGCTCCGTAGAGGCGGGAGGGCCACGGGAGCAGTTCTTC; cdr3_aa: CASSSVEAGGPREQFF
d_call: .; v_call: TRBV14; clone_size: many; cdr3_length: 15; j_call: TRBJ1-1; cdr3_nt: TGTGCCAGCAGCCGCCAGCCTATACTGTACACTGAAGCTTTCTTT; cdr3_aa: CASSRQPILYTEAFF
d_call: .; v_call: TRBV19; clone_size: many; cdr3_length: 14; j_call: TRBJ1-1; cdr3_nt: TGTGCCAGTAGTCGTCAGGGCGGACCGTACGGAGCTTTCTTT; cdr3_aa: CASSRQGGPYGAFF
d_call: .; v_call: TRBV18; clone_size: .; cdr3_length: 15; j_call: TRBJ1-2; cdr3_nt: TGTGCCAGCTCACGCCGGGACCGCCTTAACTATGGCTACACCTTC; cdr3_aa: CASSRRDRLNYGYTF
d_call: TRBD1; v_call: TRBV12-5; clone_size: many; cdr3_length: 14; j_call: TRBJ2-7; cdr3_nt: TGTGCTAGTGGTCCGGACAGGGAGCCCTACGAGCAGTACTTC; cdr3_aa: CASGPDREPYEQYF
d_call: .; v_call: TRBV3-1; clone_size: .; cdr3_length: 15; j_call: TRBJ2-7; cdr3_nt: TGTGCCAGCAGCCAAGGGATTGGACAGAGCTACGAGCAGTACTTC; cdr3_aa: CASSQGIGQSYEQYF
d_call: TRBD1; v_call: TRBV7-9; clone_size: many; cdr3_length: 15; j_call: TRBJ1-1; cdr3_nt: TGTGCCAGCAGCTACCTCGGACAGGGGAACACTGAAGCTTTCTTT; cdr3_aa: CASSYLGQGNTEAFF
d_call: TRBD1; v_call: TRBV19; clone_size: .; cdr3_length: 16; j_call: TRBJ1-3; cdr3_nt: TGTGCCAGTAGTATTAGGGGGCAGGCCTCTGGAAACACCATATATTTT; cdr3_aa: CASSIRGQASGNTIYF
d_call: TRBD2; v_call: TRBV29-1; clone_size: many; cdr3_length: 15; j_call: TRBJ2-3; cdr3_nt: TGCAGCGCCGCTGAAGGGACTAGCGGGTCAGATACGCAGTATTTT; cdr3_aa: CSAAEGTSGSDTQYF
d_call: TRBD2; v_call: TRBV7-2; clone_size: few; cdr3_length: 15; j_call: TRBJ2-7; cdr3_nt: TGTGCCAGCACCCACAACCCCGGGGGGGACTACGAGCAGTACTTC; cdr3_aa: CASTHNPGGDYEQYF
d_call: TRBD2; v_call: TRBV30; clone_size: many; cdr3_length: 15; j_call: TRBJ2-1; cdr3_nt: TGTGCCTGGAGTAGCAGCGGGAGGGAGATTAGTGAGCAGTTCTTC; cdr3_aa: CAWSSSGREISEQFF
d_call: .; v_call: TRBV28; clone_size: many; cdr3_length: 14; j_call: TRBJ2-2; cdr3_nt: TGTGCCAGCAGATCGGGGGCGAACACCGGGGAGCTGTTTTTT; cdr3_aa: CASRSGANTGELFF
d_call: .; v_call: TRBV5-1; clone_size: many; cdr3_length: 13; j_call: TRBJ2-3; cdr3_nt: TGCGCCAGCAGCTTCCCCCAGACAGATACGCAGTATTTT; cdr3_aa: CASSFPQTDTQYF
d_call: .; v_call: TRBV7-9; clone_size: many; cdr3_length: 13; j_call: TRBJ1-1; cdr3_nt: TGTGCCAGCAGCCGTGGACTGTCCCATGAAGCTTTCTTT; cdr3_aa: CASSRGLSHEAFF
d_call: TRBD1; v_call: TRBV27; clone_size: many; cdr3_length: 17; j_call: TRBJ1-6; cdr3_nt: TGTGCCAGCAGGACATTCCGGGACAGGGTATCCCGTTCACCCCTCCACTTT; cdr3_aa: CASRTFRDRVSRSPLHF
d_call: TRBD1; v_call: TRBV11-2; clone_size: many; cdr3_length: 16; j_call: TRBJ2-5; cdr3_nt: TGTGCCACCTCTGAAACCGGGACAGGGGGCGGAGAGACCCAGTACTTC; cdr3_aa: CATSETGTGGGETQYF
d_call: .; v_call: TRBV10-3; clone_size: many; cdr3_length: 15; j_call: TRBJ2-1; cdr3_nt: TGTGCCATCAGTGAGTCGGGACATGGAATGAATGAGCAGTTCTTC; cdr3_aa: CAISESGHGMNEQFF
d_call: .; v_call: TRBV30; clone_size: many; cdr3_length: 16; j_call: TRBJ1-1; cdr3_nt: TGTGCCTGGAGTGTAACAGTGATGGGATTGAACACTGAAGCTTTCTTT; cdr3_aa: CAWSVTVMGLNTEAFF
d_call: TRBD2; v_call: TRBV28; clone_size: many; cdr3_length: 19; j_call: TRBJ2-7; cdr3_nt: TGTGCCAGCAGCCCCGCCGTCGGCGGGAGCCTAAGGGAACTCTACGAGCAGTACTTC; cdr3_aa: CASSPAVGGSLRELYEQYF
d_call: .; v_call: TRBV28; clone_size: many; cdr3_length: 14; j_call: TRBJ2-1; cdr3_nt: TGTGCCAGCAGTTTGAGGAAAGGGAACGATGAGCAGTTCTTC; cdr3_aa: CASSLRKGNDEQFF
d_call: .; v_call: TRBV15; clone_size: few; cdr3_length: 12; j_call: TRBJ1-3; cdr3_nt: TGTGCCACCAGCAACTCTGAAAACACCATATATTTT; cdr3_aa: CATSNSENTIYF
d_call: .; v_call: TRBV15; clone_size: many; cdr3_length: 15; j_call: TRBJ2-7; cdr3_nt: TGTGCCACCAGCAGAGAGGTGGGCCAGTCCTACGAGCAGTACTTC; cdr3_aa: CATSREVGQSYEQYF
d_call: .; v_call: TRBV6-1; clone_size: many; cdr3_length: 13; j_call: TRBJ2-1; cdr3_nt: TGTGCCAGCAGTGGTAGAGCCGGATATGAGCAGTTCTTC; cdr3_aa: CASSGRAGYEQFF
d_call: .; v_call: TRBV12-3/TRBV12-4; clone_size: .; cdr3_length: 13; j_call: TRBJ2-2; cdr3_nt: TGTGCCAGCATCCTTAAAAACACCGGGGAGCTGTTTTTT; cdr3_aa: CASILKNTGELFF
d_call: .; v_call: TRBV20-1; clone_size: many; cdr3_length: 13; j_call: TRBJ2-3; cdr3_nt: TGCAGTGCTAGAACCTCCCGGGGAGATACGCAGTATTTT; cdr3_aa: CSARTSRGDTQYF
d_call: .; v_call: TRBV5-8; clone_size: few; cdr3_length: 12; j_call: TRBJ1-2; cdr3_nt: TGTGCCAGCAGCCCTACAGAGGGCGGCTACACCTTC; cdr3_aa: CASSPTEGGYTF
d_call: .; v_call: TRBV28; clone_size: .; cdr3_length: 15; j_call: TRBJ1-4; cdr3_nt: TGTGCCAGCAGAAACGCGGGGGGTGCTAATGAAAAACTGTTTTTT; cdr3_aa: CASRNAGGANEKLFF
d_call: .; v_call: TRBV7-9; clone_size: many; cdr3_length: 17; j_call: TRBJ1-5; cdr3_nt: TGTGCCAGCAGCTTAGGGAGGGGGACGCAGGGAGGTCAGCCCCAGCATTTT; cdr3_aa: CASSLGRGTQGGQPQHF
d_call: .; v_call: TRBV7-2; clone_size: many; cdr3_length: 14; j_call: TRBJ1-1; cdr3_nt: TGTGCCAGCAGCCGATTCCAGGGGACCACTGAAGCTTTCTTT; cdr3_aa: CASSRFQGTTEAFF
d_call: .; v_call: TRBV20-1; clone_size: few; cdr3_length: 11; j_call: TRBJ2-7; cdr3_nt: TGCAGTGCTAGCCACGCCTACGAGCAGTACTTC; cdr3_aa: CSASHAYEQYF
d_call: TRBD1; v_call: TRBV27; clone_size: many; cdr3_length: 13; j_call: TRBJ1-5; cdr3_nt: TGTGGGTCGGGACAGGGGAACAATCAGCCCCAGCATTTT; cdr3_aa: CGSGQGNNQPQHF
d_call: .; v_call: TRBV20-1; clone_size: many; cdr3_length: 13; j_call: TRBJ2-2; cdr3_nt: TGCAGTGCTAGCGACGGGAATACCGGGGAGCTGTTTTTT; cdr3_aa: CSASDGNTGELFF
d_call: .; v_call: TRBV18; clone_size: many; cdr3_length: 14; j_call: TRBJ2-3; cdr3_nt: TGTGCCAGCTCGCGCACAGACTACACAGATACGCAGTATTTT; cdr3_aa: CASSRTDYTDTQYF
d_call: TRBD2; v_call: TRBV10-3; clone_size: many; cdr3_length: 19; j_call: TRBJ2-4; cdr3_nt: TGTGCCATCAGTGAGTCGAAGGGGTCTCTAGCGGGAGAGGGAGACATTCAGTACTTC; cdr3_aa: CAISESKGSLAGEGDIQYF
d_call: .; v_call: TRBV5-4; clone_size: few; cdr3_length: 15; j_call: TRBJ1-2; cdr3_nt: TGTGCCAGCAGCTCCCGAACTAATGGGGTTCATGGCTACACCTTC; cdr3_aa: CASSSRTNGVHGYTF
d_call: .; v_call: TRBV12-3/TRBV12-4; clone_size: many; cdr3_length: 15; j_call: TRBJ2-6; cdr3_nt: TGTGCCAGCACGCCGGGAGTATGGGGGGCCAACGTCCTGACTTTC; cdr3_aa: CASTPGVWGANVLTF
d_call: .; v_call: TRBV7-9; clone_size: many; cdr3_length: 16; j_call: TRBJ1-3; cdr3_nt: TGTGCCAGCAGTCCTAACTTTGGACAGTGGAGAGACACCATATATTTT; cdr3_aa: CASSPNFGQWRDTIYF
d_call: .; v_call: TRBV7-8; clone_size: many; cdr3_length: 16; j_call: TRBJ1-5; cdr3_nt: TGTGCCAGCAGCTTGGGCGCCCGTGTAGGCAATCAGCCCCAGCATTTT; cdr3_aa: CASSLGARVGNQPQHF
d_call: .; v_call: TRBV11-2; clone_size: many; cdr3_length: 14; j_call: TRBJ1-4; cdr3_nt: TGTGCCAGCAGCCTCGGATTATTCTCAGAAAAACTGTTTTTT; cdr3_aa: CASSLGLFSEKLFF
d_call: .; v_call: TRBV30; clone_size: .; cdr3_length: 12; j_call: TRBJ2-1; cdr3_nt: TGTGCCTGGAGTGTATATATCAATGAGCAGTTCTTC; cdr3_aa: CAWSVYINEQFF
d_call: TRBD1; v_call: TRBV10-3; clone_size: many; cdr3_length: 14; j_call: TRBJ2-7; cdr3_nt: TGTGCCATCAGGAACGGACAGGGAAACTACGAGCAGTACTTC; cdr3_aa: CAIRNGQGNYEQYF